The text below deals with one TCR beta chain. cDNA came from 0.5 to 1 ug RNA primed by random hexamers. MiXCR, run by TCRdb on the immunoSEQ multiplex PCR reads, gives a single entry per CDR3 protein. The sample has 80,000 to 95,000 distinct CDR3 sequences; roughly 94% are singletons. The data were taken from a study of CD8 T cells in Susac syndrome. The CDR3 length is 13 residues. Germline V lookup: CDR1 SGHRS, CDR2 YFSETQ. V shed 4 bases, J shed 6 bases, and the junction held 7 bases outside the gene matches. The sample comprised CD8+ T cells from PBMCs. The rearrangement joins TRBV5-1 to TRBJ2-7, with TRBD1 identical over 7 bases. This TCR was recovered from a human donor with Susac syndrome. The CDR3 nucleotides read TGCGCCAGCAGCCTCTCGACAGGGCGCGAGCAGTACTTC. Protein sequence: CASSLSTGREQYF.